This is a list of T cell receptor beta chains from one sample in a study of OX40 agonist ivuxolimab in advanced cancers. TCRdb's table, derived via immunoSEQ multiplex PCR, lists solely in-frame clones and lacks some. This repertoire shows 81,000 or so clones, roughly 91% found once; its top ten account for less than 0.6%. Sequencing was performed on CD4+ or CD8+ T cells sorted from blood, taken in a trial of the OX40 agonist ivuxolimab. The source of these receptors is an adult with an advanced solid tumor such as melanoma, head and neck, liver or kidney cancer. Each CDR3 is given with its conserved first and last residue. Each record gives: J gene, clone size, V gene, CDR3 length, D gene, CDR3 DNA, CDR3 protein. The D gene is left open where the match is weak. Clone size is given for some rows only: seen once, a few or many times, or a class if the clone is expanded.

J gene: TRBJ2-3
clone size: -
V gene: TRBV2
CDR3 length: 16
D gene: -
CDR3 DNA: TGTGCCAGCAGTGAAGCGCCCCAGGGTAGCACAGATACGCAGTATTTT
CDR3 protein: CASSEAPQGSTDTQYF

J gene: TRBJ2-5
clone size: -
V gene: TRBV2
CDR3 length: 12
D gene: -
CDR3 DNA: TGTGCCAGCAGTGATGCAGCGGAGACCCAGTACTTC
CDR3 protein: CASSDAAETQYF

J gene: TRBJ1-6
clone size: once
V gene: TRBV28
CDR3 length: 11
D gene: -
CDR3 DNA: TGTGCCAGCAGTTCCGAATCACCCCTCCACTTT
CDR3 protein: CASSSESPLHF

J gene: TRBJ1-1
clone size: -
V gene: TRBV5-4
CDR3 length: 15
D gene: -
CDR3 DNA: TGTGCCAGCAGCTTGAGCGGCAGGGAGGACACTGAAGCTTTCTTT
CDR3 protein: CASSLSGREDTEAFF

J gene: TRBJ2-1
clone size: -
V gene: TRBV5-4
CDR3 length: 18
D gene: -
CDR3 DNA: TGTGCCAGCAGCCCCTGGGTCCTAGTGGGGGGGCTTGGCAATGAGCAGTTCTTC
CDR3 protein: CASSPWVLVGGLGNEQFF

J gene: TRBJ1-1
clone size: -
V gene: TRBV6-1
CDR3 length: 15
D gene: -
CDR3 DNA: TGTGCCAGCAGGGTCCCACTGCCTGGTAGCACTGAAGCTTTCTTT
CDR3 protein: CASRVPLPGSTEAFF

J gene: TRBJ1-5
clone size: -
V gene: TRBV7-2
CDR3 length: 18
D gene: -
CDR3 DNA: TGTGCCAGCAGCCCTGGCGGCAGGCAATCTCTGAGCAATCAGCCCCAGCATTTT
CDR3 protein: CASSPGGRQSLSNQPQHF

J gene: TRBJ2-1
clone size: -
V gene: TRBV18
CDR3 length: 11
D gene: -
CDR3 DNA: TGTGCCAGCTCACCGGACAATGAGCAGTTCTTC
CDR3 protein: CASSPDNEQFF

J gene: TRBJ1-5
clone size: -
V gene: TRBV10-3
CDR3 length: 14
D gene: -
CDR3 DNA: TGTGCCATCAAAGGGGAGGAAAGCAATCAGCCCCAGCATTTT
CDR3 protein: CAIKGEESNQPQHF

J gene: TRBJ1-5
clone size: -
V gene: TRBV7-8
CDR3 length: 16
D gene: -
CDR3 DNA: TGTGCCAGCAGCCACCACAGGGTTTCGGGCAATCAGCCCCAGCATTTT
CDR3 protein: CASSHHRVSGNQPQHF

J gene: TRBJ2-7
clone size: -
V gene: TRBV18
CDR3 length: 15
D gene: TRBD1
CDR3 DNA: TGTGCCAGCTCCACCCAGGGCACAGGGGTAAACGAGCAGTACTTC
CDR3 protein: CASSTQGTGVNEQYF

J gene: TRBJ1-1
clone size: -
V gene: TRBV4-3
CDR3 length: 14
D gene: TRBD1
CDR3 DNA: TGCGCCAGCAGCCAATCCGGGACAGGGGCTGAAGCTTTCTTT
CDR3 protein: CASSQSGTGAEAFF

J gene: TRBJ2-1
clone size: -
V gene: TRBV9
CDR3 length: 16
D gene: -
CDR3 DNA: TGTGCCAGCAGCGTAGCCGGGGTTGGATCCTACAATGAGCAGTTCTTC
CDR3 protein: CASSVAGVGSYNEQFF

J gene: TRBJ1-6
clone size: -
V gene: TRBV4-2
CDR3 length: 12
D gene: -
CDR3 DNA: TGTGCCAGCAGCCAAGATGATTCACCCCTCCACTTT
CDR3 protein: CASSQDDSPLHF

J gene: TRBJ2-2
clone size: -
V gene: TRBV6-5
CDR3 length: 15
D gene: -
CDR3 DNA: TGTGCCAGCAGTTCCTGGAGGGGTGGCACCGGGGAGCTGTTTTTT
CDR3 protein: CASSSWRGGTGELFF

J gene: TRBJ1-2
clone size: -
V gene: TRBV5-5
CDR3 length: 15
D gene: -
CDR3 DNA: TGTGCCAGCAGCAGAACCCAGGGGAGAGGCTATGGCTACACCTTC
CDR3 protein: CASSRTQGRGYGYTF

J gene: TRBJ1-4
clone size: -
V gene: TRBV2
CDR3 length: 11
D gene: -
CDR3 DNA: TGTGCCAGCAGTGCCAATGAAAAACTGTTTTTT
CDR3 protein: CASSANEKLFF

J gene: TRBJ2-3
clone size: -
V gene: TRBV7-2
CDR3 length: 17
D gene: TRBD2
CDR3 DNA: TGTGCCAGCAGCCCACGACTAGCGGGGGGCTGGGGGTATACGCAGTATTTT
CDR3 protein: CASSPRLAGGWGYTQYF